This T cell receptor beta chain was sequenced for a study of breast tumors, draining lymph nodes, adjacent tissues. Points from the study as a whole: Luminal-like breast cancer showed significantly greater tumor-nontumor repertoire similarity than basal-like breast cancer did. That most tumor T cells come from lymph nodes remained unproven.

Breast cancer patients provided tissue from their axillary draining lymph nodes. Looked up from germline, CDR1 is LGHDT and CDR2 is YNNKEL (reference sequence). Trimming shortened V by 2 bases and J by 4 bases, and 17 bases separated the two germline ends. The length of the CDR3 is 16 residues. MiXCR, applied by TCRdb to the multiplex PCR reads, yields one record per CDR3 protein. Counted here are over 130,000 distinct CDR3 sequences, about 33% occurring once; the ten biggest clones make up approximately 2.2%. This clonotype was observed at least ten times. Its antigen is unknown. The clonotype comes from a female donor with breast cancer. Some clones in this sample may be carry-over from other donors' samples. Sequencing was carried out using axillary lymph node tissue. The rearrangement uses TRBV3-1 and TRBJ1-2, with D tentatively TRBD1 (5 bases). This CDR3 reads CASSQSPGRIIYGYTF. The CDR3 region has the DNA TGTGCCAGCAGCCAATCCCCGGGACGAATCATCTATGGCTACACCTTC.